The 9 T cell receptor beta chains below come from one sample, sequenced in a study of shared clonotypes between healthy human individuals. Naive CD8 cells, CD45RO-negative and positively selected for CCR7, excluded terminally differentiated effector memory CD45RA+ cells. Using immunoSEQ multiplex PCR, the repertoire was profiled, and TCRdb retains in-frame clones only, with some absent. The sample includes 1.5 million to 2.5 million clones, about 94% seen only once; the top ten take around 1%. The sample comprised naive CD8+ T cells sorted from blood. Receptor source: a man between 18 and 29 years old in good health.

The CDR3 nucleotides are TGTGCCAGCAGCCCCCGGGACGCCCCTCGTTTCCCCCCGAACACTGAAGCTTTCTTT. It translates to CASSPRDAPRFPPNTEAFF. The chain combines TRBV7-2 with TRBJ1-1, with a possible D match to TRBD1 (5 bases). Trimming removed 5 bases from V and 1 base from J, with 26 bases in between. The CDR3 consists of 19 residues. CDR1 is SGHTA, CDR2 FQGNSA, per germline.

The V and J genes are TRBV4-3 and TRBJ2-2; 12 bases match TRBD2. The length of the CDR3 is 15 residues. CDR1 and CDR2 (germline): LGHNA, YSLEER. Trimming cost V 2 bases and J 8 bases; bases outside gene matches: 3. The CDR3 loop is CASSQTGLAGGELFF. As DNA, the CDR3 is TGCGCCAGCAGCCAAACAGGACTAGCGGGAGGGGAGCTGTTTTTT.

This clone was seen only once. Here the CDR3 reads CASSGLEMNTEAFF. In DNA, the CDR3 is TGTGCCAGCAGTGGCCTAGAAATGAACACTGAAGCTTTCTTT. This chain links TRBV6-1 with TRBJ1-1; D unresolved. With 4 bases removed from V and 0 bases from J, the gap between germline ends came to 9 bases. Germline V gene lookup returns CDR1 MNHNS and CDR2 SASEGT. The CDR3 has 14 residues.

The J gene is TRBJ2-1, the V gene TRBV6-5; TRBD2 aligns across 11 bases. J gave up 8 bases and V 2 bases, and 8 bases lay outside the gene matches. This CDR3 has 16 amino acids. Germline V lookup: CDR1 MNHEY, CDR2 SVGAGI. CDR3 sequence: CASSYIAGGPMDEQFF. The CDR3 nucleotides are TGTGCCAGCAGTTACATAGCGGGAGGGCCTATGGATGAGCAGTTCTTC.

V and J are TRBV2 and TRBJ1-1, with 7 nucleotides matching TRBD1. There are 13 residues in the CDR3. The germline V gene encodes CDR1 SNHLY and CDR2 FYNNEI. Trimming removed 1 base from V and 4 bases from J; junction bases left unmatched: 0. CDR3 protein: CASSEDRGTEAFF. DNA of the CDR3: TGTGCCAGCAGTGAAGACAGGGGCACTGAAGCTTTCTTT.

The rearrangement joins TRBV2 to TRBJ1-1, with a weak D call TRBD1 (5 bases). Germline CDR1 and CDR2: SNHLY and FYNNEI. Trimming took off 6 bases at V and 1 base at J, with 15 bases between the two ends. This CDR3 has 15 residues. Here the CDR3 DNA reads TGTGCCAGCAGCCTAGCCCCCGGGGGGAACACTGAAGCTTTCTTT. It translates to CASSLAPGGNTEAFF. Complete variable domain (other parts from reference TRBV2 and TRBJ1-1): EPEVTQTPSHQVTQMGQEVILRCVPISNHLYFYWYRQILGQKVEFLVSFYNNEISEKSEIFDDQFSVERPDGSNFTLKIRSTKLEDSAMYFCASSLAPGGNTEAFFGQGTRLTVV.

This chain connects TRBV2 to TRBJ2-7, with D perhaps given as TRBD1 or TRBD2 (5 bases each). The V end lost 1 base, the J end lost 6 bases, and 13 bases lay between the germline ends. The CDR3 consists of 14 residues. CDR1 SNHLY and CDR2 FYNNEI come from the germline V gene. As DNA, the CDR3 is TGTGCCAGCAGTGAAGGAGGGGCCGTCCGCGAGCAGTACTTC. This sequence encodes CASSEGGAVREQYF.

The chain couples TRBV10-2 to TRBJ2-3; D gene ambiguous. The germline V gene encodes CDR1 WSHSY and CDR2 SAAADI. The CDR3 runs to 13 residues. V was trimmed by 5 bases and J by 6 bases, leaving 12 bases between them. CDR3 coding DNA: TGCGCCAGCAGTCCCCCTATTGGCGATACGCAGTATTTT. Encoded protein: CASSPPIGDTQYF.

The CDR3 here is CASSQDRLAGAVGDYNEQFF. The DNA for the CDR3 is TGCGCCAGCAGCCAAGATCGACTAGCGGGAGCTGTTGGGGACTACAATGAGCAGTTCTTC. The chain has TRBV4-1 and TRBJ2-1; the match to TRBD2 covers 12 bases. The CDR3 has 20 amino acids. The ends lost 0 bases at V and 3 bases at J; junction bases unmatched: 12. Germline assignment: CDR1 MGHRA and CDR2 YSYEKL.